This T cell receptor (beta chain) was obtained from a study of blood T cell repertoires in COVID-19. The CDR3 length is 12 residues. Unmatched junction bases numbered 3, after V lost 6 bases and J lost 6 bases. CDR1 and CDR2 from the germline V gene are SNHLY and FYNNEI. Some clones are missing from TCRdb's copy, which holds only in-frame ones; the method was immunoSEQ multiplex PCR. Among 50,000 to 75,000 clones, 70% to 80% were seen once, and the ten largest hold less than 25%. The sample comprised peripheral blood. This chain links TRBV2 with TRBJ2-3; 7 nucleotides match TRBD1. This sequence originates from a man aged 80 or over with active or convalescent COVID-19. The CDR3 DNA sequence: TGTGCCAGCAGACAGGGGTGGGATACGCAGTATTTT. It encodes CASRQGWDTQYF.